In this sample, the clone carrying this T cell receptor beta chain turned up a few times. This entry is derived from a study of T cells in Graves' hyperthyroidism and ophthalmopathy. Germline V gives CDR1 MNHEY, CDR2 SMNVEV (reference sequence). With V trimmed by 10 bases and J by 0 bases, 4 bases remained unmatched. This CDR3 has 15 amino acids. RNA transcripts yielded amplified TCR beta CDR3 regions. HTBI primers were the set used in a first-round RT-PCR of the TCR CDR3. From the multiplex PCR reads, TCRdb called clonotypes with MiXCR, one entry per CDR3 protein. The data hold about 380,000 distinct CDR3 sequences, with approximately 18% observed a single time.

This TCR was sampled from a man younger than 35 with Graves' ophthalmopathy. Material for sequencing was blood. The chain uses TRBV27 and TRBJ1-4; 11 bases line up with TRBD1. CDR3 sequence reads: CATRTGGSTNEKLFF. The CDR3 DNA reads TGTGCCACCCGGACAGGGGGCTCAACTAATGAAAAACTGTTTTTT. The full variable domain, with the rest looked up from reference TRBV27 and TRBJ1-4, is EAQVTQNPRYLITVTGKKLTVTCSQNMNHEYMSWYRQDPGLGLRQIYYSMNVEVTDKGDVPEGYKVSRKEKRNFPLILESPSPNQTSLYFCATRTGGSTNEKLFFGSGTQLSVL.